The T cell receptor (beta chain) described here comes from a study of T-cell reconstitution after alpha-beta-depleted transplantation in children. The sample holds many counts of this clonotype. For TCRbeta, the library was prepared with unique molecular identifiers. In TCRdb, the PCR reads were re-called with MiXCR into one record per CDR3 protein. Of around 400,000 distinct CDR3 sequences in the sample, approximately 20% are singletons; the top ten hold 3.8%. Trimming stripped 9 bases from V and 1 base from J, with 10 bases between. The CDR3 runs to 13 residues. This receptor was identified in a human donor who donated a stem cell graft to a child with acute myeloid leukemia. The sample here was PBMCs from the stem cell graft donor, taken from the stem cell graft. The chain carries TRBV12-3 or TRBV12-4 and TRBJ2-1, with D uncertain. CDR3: CASLTGSYNEQFF. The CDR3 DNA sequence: TGTGCCAGTTTGACGGGTTCCTACAATGAGCAGTTCTTC.